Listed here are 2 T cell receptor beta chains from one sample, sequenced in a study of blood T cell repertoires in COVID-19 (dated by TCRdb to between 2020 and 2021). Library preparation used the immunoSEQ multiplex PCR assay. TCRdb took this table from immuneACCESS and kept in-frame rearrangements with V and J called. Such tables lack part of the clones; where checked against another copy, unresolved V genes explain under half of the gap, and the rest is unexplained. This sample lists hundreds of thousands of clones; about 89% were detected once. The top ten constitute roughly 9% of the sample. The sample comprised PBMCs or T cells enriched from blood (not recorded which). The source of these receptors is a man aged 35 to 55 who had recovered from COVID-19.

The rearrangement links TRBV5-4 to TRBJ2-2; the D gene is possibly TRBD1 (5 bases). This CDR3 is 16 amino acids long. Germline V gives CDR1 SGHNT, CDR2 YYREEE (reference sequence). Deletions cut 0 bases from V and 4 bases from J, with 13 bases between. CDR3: CASSLAVGPGTGELFF. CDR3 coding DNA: TGTGCCAGCAGCTTGGCCGTGGGGCCGGGCACCGGGGAGCTGTTTTTT. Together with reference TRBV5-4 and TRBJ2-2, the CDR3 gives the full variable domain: ETGVTQSPTHLIKTRGQQVTLRCSSQSGHNTVSWYQQALGQGPQFIFQYYREEENGRGNFPPRFSGLQFPNYSSELNVNALELDDSALYLCASSLAVGPGTGELFFGEGSRLTVL.

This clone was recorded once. The CDR3 nucleotides are TGTGCCAGCAGTGATCCCGGGACTCGACCCCGCAATGAGCAGTTCTTC. It translates to CASSDPGTRPRNEQFF. The gene calls are TRBV6-1 and TRBJ2-1, with a possible D match to TRBD2 (6 bases). Germline V gene data show CDR1 as MNHNS and CDR2 as SASEGT. The CDR3 runs to 16 residues. The V end lost 3 bases, the J end lost 6 bases, and 18 bases lay between the germline ends.